This passage covers 26 T cell receptor beta chains from one sample sequenced in a study of cytotoxic CD8 clonotypes in ibrutinib-treated CLL. Produced via immunoSEQ multiplex PCR; TCRdb's table is partial and in-frame only. The table includes 140,000 to 150,000 clones, about 76% detected once. The material was PBMCs, obtained after 24 months of ibrutinib treatment. These TCRs come from a human donor with chronic lymphocytic leukemia.

The rearrangement joins TRBV7-9 to TRBJ2-5; D gene ambiguous. This CDR3 spans 14 amino acids. The V end was cut by 1 base, the J end by 1 base, with 7 bases between. Per the germline V gene, CDR1 is SEHNR and CDR2 is FQNEAQ (reference sequence). Written as DNA, the CDR3 is TGTGCCAGCAGCTTAGTGAGCCTCCAAGAGACCCAGTACTTC. As protein: CASSLVSLQETQYF.

J is TRBJ2-1 and V is TRBV18; D might be TRBD2 (5 bases). V was trimmed by 0 bases and J by 7 bases, leaving 10 bases between them. The CDR3 length is 14 residues. The V gene's germline CDR1 is KGHSH and CDR2 LQKENI. The CDR3 sequence is CASSPPNGVNEQFF. The CDR3 DNA follows: TGTGCCAGCTCACCACCGAACGGGGTGAATGAGCAGTTCTTC.

This clone has just a few counts. A junction end diverges from the germline sequence, so it may reflect a read error. The rearrangement joins TRBV11-2 to TRBJ1-2; the match to TRBD1 covers 7 bases. The CDR3 spans 13 residues. Germline lookup yields CDR1 SGHAT and CDR2 FQNNGV. The CDR3 DNA follows: TGTGCCAGCAGCTTAGGGGGACAGCTTCCCTCGTCTTTC. It specifies CASSLGGQLPSSF. The complete variable domain, with remaining parts taken from reference TRBV11-2 and TRBJ1-2, reads EAGVAQSPRYKIIEKRQSVAFWCNPISGHATLYWYQQILGQGPKLLIQFQNNGVVDDSQLPKDRFSAERLKGVDSTLKIQPAKLEDSAVYLCASSLGGQLPSSFGSGTRLTVV.

The gene calls are TRBV6-1 and TRBJ1-6; D possibly corresponds to TRBD1 (6 bases). The germline V gene has CDR1 MNHNS and CDR2 SASEGT. This CDR3 is built from 14 residues. Trimming left V 4 bases short and J 7 bases short, with 11 bases between. The chain's CDR3 is CASSGQVGNSPLHF. CDR3 in DNA: TGTGCCAGCAGTGGACAGGTTGGGAATTCACCCCTCCACTTT.

The chain is built from TRBV19 and TRBJ2-7; tentatively, D is TRBD1 or TRBD2 (5 bases each). V lost 4 bases and J lost 0, with 13 bases in between. Germline CDR1 is LNHDA and CDR2 is SQIVND (reference sequence). The CDR3 sequence is 15 residues long. The CDR3: CASSTWDGSSYEQYF. For the CDR3, the DNA is TGTGCCAGTAGTACCTGGGACGGTAGCTCCTACGAGCAGTACTTC.

This sequence joins TRBV9 and TRBJ2-6; 9 positions agree with TRBD1. The germline gives CDR1 SGDLS, CDR2 YYNGEE. The CDR3 consists of 18 residues. Losses at the gene ends were 4 bases for V and 0 bases for J; bases not matched to a gene: 8. For the CDR3, the DNA is TGTGCCAGCAGCCAGACGGACAGGGGAAACTCTGGGGCCAACGTCCTGACTTTC. Translation: CASSQTDRGNSGANVLTF.

This chain joins TRBV12-5 and TRBJ2-2; D remains ambiguous. CDR3 size: 12 residues. Germline values: CDR1 LGHNT, CDR2 FRNRAP. Trimming stripped 2 bases from V and 4 bases from J, with 2 bases between. The CDR3 loop is CASGLLTGELFF. In DNA, the CDR3 is TGTGCTAGTGGTTTGCTCACCGGGGAGCTGTTTTTT.

The chain uses TRBV9 and TRBJ1-5, with D unresolved. The V end lost 0 bases, the J end lost 3 bases, and 10 bases lay between the germline ends. The CDR3 length is 15 residues. Germline loops: CDR1 SGDLS, CDR2 YYNGEE. The DNA for the CDR3 is TGTGCCAGCAGCGTAGAGGGTGCATCCAATCAGCCCCAGCATTTT. This sequence encodes CASSVEGASNQPQHF.

The chain combines TRBV7-2 with TRBJ1-2; perhaps TRBD1 as D (6 bases). Germline-derived CDR1 and CDR2 are SGHTA and FQGNSA. The CDR3 length is 16 residues. Trimming cost V 3 bases and J 0 bases, with 14 bases left between them. CDR3 bases: TGTGCCAGCAGCTTCTCAGACAGGCTATCTAACTATGGCTACACCTTC. Residues: CASSFSDRLSNYGYTF.

This chain links TRBV15 with TRBJ1-2; D is undetermined. The CDR3 spans 14 residues. Deletions cut 0 bases from V and 5 bases from J, with 10 bases between. CDR1 is LNHNV and CDR2 is YYDKDF in the germline V gene (reference sequence). The DNA for the CDR3 is TGTGCCACCAGCAGAGATCGTTGGGAGTATGGCTACACCTTC. This translates into CATSRDRWEYGYTF.

The V gene is TRBV13, the J gene TRBJ1-4; 10 nucleotides line up with TRBD1. CDR1 is PRHDT and CDR2 is FYEKMQ in the germline V gene (reference sequence). This CDR3 comprises 17 residues. V lost 6 bases, J lost 6 bases, and 13 bases stayed unmatched. The CDR3 bases are TGTGCCAGCAGTTCCGACAGGGGGCAGGTCTCGGATGAAAAACTGTTTTTT. This translates into CASSSDRGQVSDEKLFF.

This clone was counted once. This sequence joins TRBV5-1 and TRBJ1-2; D perhaps matches TRBD1 (5 bases). The CDR3 is made up of 14 amino acids. The germline V and J ends were trimmed by 4 bases and 4 bases, with 14 bases remaining between them. CDR1 is SGHRS, CDR2 YFSETQ, per germline. For the CDR3, the DNA is TGCGCCAGCAGCCTCGCGGGGGTTAGCTATGGCTACACCTTC. Protein product: CASSLAGVSYGYTF.

The rearrangement uses TRBV6-5 and TRBJ2-7; D gene unclear. This CDR3 has 12 residues. Germline lookup yields CDR1 MNHEY and CDR2 SVGAGI. V was trimmed by 0 bases and J by 6 bases, leaving 6 bases between them. The CDR3 coding sequence is TGTGCCAGCAGTTACTCCGGGCGCGAGCAGTACTTC. It yields the protein CASSYSGREQYF.

The V and J genes are TRBV6-5 and TRBJ1-2; D is perhaps TRBD1 (5 bases). The CDR3 runs to 14 residues. Germline V gene lookup returns CDR1 MNHEY and CDR2 SVGAGI. With 6 bases removed from V and 0 bases from J, the gap between germline ends came to 11 bases. The CDR3 coding sequence is TGTGCCAGCAGATCCGGGGGAGCTAACTATGGCTACACCTTC. As protein: CASRSGGANYGYTF.

The chain employs TRBV6-1 and TRBJ1-5; D unclear. V lost 2 bases to trimming and J lost 4 bases, with 12 bases between them. Germline CDR1 MNHNS, CDR2 SASEGT. The CDR3 is made up of 15 amino acids. As DNA, the CDR3 is TGTGCCAGCAGTGAATTGTGGGGAGAAAATCAGCCCCAGCATTTT. Protein product: CASSELWGENQPQHF.

This clone was observed once. The rearrangement uses TRBV28 and TRBJ2-3; D could derive from TRBD1 or TRBD2 (5 bases each). Germline V gene lookup returns CDR1 MDHEN and CDR2 SYDVKM. Trimming cost V 6 bases and J 1 base, with 14 bases left between them. The CDR3 has 15 residues. CDR3 protein: CASSPMGRGTDTQYF. The CDR3 nucleotides read TGTGCCAGCAGCCCGATGGGGCGGGGCACAGATACGCAGTATTTT.

The rearrangement links TRBV28 to TRBJ1-2; D might be TRBD1 (6 bases). Trimming took off 5 bases at V and 8 bases at J, with 21 bases between the two ends. Looked up from germline, CDR1 is MDHEN and CDR2 is SYDVKM. The CDR3 covers 15 residues. CDR3 nucleotide sequence: TGTGCCAGCAGTCCCCGGGGACACCCGGGGGGGGGCTACACCTTC. Amino acids: CASSPRGHPGGGYTF.

The genes are TRBV6-5 and TRBJ2-3; D uncertain. Germline loops: CDR1 MNHEY, CDR2 SVGAGI. Trimming pared 1 base from V and 4 bases from J, leaving 6 bases between. The length of the CDR3 is 13 residues. The CDR3 loop is CASSYFNSDTQYF. DNA of the CDR3: TGTGCCAGCAGTTACTTCAACTCAGATACGCAGTATTTT.

This clone was counted once. The J gene is TRBJ2-5, the V gene TRBV29-1; D unclear. CDR3 length: 13 amino acids. V lost 1 base, J lost 5 bases, and 11 bases lay in between. Germline V lookup: CDR1 SQVTM, CDR2 ANQGSEA. CDR3 amino acids: CSVEGGPGETQYF. The DNA for the CDR3 is TGCAGCGTTGAAGGTGGCCCCGGGGAGACCCAGTACTTC.

This chain uses TRBV7-6 with TRBJ1-5; tentatively, D is TRBD1 (6 bases). The V gene lost 1 base and the J gene lost 4 bases, with 14 bases spanning the gap. From germline, CDR1 is SGHVS and CDR2 FNYEAQ. The CDR3 is 16 residues long. CDR3 loop: CASSLGGGGGNQPQHF. CDR3 sequence (DNA): TGTGCCAGCAGCTTAGGCGGGGGGGGCGGGAATCAGCCCCAGCATTTT.

The chain uses TRBV2 and TRBJ2-3; D assignment may be TRBD1 or TRBD2 (5 bases each). V lost 6 bases, J lost 1 base, and 17 bases lay in between. The CDR3 sequence is 16 residues long. In germline, CDR1 is SNHLY, CDR2 FYNNEI. The CDR3 spells CASSAPEGRGTDTQYF. The CDR3 DNA reads TGTGCCAGCAGCGCCCCCGAGGGGCGAGGCACAGATACGCAGTATTTT. Complete variable domain (other parts from reference TRBV2 and TRBJ2-3): EPEVTQTPSHQVTQMGQEVILRCVPISNHLYFYWYRQILGQKVEFLVSFYNNEISEKSEIFDDQFSVERPDGSNFTLKIRSTKLEDSAMYFCASSAPEGRGTDTQYFGPGTRLTVL.

This clone came up once. This chain links TRBV6-4 with TRBJ1-2; D gene unclear. The CDR3 has 10 amino acids. Per germline, CDR1 MRHNA and CDR2 SNTAGT. Trimming removed 8 bases at V and 6 bases at J, with 7 bases between. The DNA of the CDR3 is TGTGCCAGCTCGAGGGATGGCTACACCTTC. The encoded protein is CASSRDGYTF.

The V call is TRBV6-6, the J call TRBJ2-3, with D uncertain. The CDR3 is 14 amino acids. Trimming removed 2 bases at V and 1 base at J, with 7 bases between. Germline loops: CDR1 MNHNY, CDR2 SVGAGI (reference sequence). The CDR3 DNA reads as TGTGCCAGCAGTTACGTGGGTGGCACAGATACGCAGTATTTT. Its translation: CASSYVGGTDTQYF.

The chain has TRBV7-2 and TRBJ2-2; TRBD2 is a possible D gene (5 bases). This CDR3 spans 14 amino acids. The germline gives CDR1 SGHTA, CDR2 FQGNSA. The germline V and J ends were trimmed by 7 bases and 7 bases, with 16 bases remaining between them. CDR3 coding DNA: TGTGCCAGCACCCGGGGAGAGACCCGCGGGGAGCTGTTTTTT. It yields the protein CASTRGETRGELFF. Supplemented by reference TRBV7-2 and TRBJ2-2, the full variable domain reads GAGVSQSPSNKVTEKGKDVELRCDPISGHTALYWYRQSLGQGLEFLIYFQGNSAPDKSGLPSDRFSAERTGGSVSTLTIQRTQQEDSAVYLCASTRGETRGELFFGEGSRLTVL.

In nucleotides, the CDR3 is TGTGCCAGCAGCCGGGCAGGATGGGGTGAAAAACTGTTTTTT. Protein sequence: CASSRAGWGEKLFF. This chain uses TRBV14 with TRBJ1-4; D is ambiguous. V was pared by 4 bases and J by 7 bases, with 13 bases between. Germline V CDR1 and CDR2: SGHDN, FVKESK. This CDR3 contains 14 residues.

The chain recombines TRBV29-1 with TRBJ2-5; no clear D gene. V was shortened by 3 bases and J by 5 bases, with 7 bases between the two germline ends. The germline V gene encodes CDR1 SQVTM and CDR2 ANQGSEA. This CDR3 has 11 residues. The DNA of the CDR3 is TGCAGCGTTGATGACTGGGAGACCCAGTACTTC. It is translated as CSVDDWETQYF.